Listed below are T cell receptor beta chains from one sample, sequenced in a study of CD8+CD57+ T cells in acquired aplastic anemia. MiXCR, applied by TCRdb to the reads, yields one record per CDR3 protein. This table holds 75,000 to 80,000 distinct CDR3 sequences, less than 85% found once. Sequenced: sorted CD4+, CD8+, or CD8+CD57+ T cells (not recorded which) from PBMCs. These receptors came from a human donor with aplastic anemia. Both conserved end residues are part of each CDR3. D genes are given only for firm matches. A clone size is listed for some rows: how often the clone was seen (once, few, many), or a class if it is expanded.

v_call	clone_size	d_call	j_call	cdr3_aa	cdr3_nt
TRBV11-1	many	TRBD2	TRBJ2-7	CASSLTSSGRAREQYF	TGTGCCAGCAGCTTAACATCAAGCGGGAGGGCCCGCGAGCAGTACTTC
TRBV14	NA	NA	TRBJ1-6	CASSQVGVAHYNSPLHF	TGTGCCAGCAGCCAAGTGGGGGTAGCCCACTATAATTCACCCCTCCACTTT
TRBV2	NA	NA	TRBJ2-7	CASSVVGGPYEQYF	TGTGCCAGCAGTGTGGTCGGCGGCCCCTACGAGCAGTACTTC
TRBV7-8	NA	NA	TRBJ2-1	CASSSPGQHNEQFF	TGTGCCAGCAGCTCACCGGGACAACACAATGAGCAGTTCTTC
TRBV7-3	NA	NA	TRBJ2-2	CASSLGVGGELFF	TGTGCCAGCAGCTTAGGGGTAGGCGGGGAGCTGTTTTTT
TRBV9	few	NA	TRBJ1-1	CASSVGGTEAFF	TGTGCCAGCAGCGTAGGGGGCACTGAAGCTTTCTTT
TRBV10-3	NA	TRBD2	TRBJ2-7	CAIRGTSGRSSYEQYF	TGTGCCATCAGGGGGACTAGCGGGAGAAGCTCCTACGAGCAGTACTTC
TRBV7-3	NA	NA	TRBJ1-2	CASSLSPDANYGYTF	TGTGCCAGCAGCTTAAGCCCAGATGCTAACTATGGCTACACCTTC
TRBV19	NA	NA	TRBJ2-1	CASSTTGNEQFF	TGTGCCAGTAGTACCACAGGGAATGAGCAGTTCTTC
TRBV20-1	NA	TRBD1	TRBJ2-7	CSAEGQGAYEQYF	TGCAGTGCCGAGGGGCAGGGGGCTTACGAGCAGTACTTC
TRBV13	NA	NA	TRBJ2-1	CASGARNNEQFF	TGTGCCAGCGGAGCGAGGAACAATGAGCAGTTCTTC
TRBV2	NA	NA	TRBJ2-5	CASRERSQETQYF	TGTGCCAGCAGAGAGCGGTCTCAAGAGACCCAGTACTTC
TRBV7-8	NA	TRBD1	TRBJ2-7	CASSHAGQGVYEQYF	TGTGCCAGCAGCCACGCGGGACAGGGGGTGTACGAGCAGTACTTC
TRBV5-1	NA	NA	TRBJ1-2	CASRRAFGGESYGYTF	TGCGCCAGCAGAAGAGCTTTTGGGGGGGAAAGCTATGGCTACACCTTC
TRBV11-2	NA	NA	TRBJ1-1	CASSSRTVRANTEAFF	TGTGCCAGCAGCTCGCGGACAGTTAGGGCGAACACTGAAGCTTTCTTT
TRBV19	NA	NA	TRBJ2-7	CASSVSLLPYEQYF	TGTGCCAGTAGTGTATCTCTACTCCCCTACGAGCAGTACTTC
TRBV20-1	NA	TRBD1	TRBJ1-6	CSAIRQGVDSPLHF	TGCAGTGCTATTAGACAGGGAGTAGATTCACCCCTCCACTTT
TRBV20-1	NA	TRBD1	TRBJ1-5	CSAETGRNQPQHF	TGCAGTGCAGAGACAGGGAGGAATCAGCCCCAGCATTTT
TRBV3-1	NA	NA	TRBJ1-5	CASGQATGDQPQHF	TGTGCCAGCGGCCAAGCGACAGGAGATCAGCCCCAGCATTTT
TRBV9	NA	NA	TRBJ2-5	CASSDPYREETQYF	TGTGCCAGCAGCGACCCTTACAGGGAAGAGACCCAGTACTTC
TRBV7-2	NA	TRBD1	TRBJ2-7	CASSLGGGLWEQYF	TGTGCCAGCAGCTTAGGAGGGGGCCTCTGGGAGCAGTACTTC
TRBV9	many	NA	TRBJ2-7	CASSVASDSEQYF	TGTGCCAGCAGCGTAGCCAGTGACAGCGAGCAGTACTTC
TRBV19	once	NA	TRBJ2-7	CASSPPGTIEQYF	TGTGCCAGTAGTCCACCGGGGACAATCGAGCAGTACTTC
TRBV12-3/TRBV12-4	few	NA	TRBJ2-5	CASSFGQRETQYF	TGTGCCAGCAGTTTCGGACAGAGGGAGACCCAGTACTTC
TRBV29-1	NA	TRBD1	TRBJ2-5	CSVYRTGETQYF	TGCAGCGTTTACCGGACAGGAGAGACCCAGTACTTC
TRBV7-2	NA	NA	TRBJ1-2	CASSLEVSIYGYTF	TGTGCCAGCAGCTTAGAGGTTTCTATCTATGGCTACACCTTC
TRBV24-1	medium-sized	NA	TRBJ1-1	CATSQDLNTEAFF	TGTGCCACCTCTCAGGACCTGAACACTGAAGCTTTCTTT
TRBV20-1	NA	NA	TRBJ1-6	CSATDSTNSPLHF	TGCAGTGCTACAGACAGCACTAATTCACCCCTCCACTTT
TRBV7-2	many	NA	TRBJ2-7	CASSGLGYEQYF	TGTGCCAGCAGCGGGCTAGGCTACGAGCAGTACTTC
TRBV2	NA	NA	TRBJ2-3	CTSSERTDTQYF	TGTACCAGCAGTGAGCGCACAGATACGCAGTATTTT
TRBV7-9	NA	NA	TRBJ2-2	CASSGRVGELFF	TGTGCCAGCAGCGGCAGGGTAGGGGAGCTGTTTTTT
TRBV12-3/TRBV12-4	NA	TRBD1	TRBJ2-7	CASSWGQGVSYEQYF	TGTGCCAGCAGTTGGGGACAGGGGGTATCCTACGAGCAGTACTTC
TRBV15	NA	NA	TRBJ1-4	CATSRGHSSGEKLFF	TGTGCCACCAGCAGAGGCCACTCTAGCGGGGAAAAACTGTTTTTT
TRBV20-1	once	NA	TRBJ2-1	CSGAGPYNEQFF	TGCAGTGGGGCGGGGCCCTACAATGAGCAGTTCTTC
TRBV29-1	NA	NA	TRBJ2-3	CSADTQYF	TGCAGCGCCGATACGCAGTATTTT
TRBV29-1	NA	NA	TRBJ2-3	CSAAAGDTQYF	TGCAGCGCCGCAGCAGGGGATACGCAGTATTTT
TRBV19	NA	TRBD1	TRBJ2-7	CASRGQVGAYEQYF	TGTGCCAGTAGAGGACAGGTCGGAGCCTACGAGCAGTACTTC
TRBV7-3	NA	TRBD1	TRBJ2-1	CASSLTYDRVAEQFF	TGTGCCAGCAGCTTAACCTATGACAGGGTGGCTGAGCAGTTCTTC
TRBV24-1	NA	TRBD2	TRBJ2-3	CATSDPGTSGITNTQYF	TGTGCCACCAGTGATCCCGGGACTAGCGGGATAACAAATACGCAGTATTTT
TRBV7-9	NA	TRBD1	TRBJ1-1	CASSLADREAFF	TGTGCCAGCAGCTTAGCGGACAGGGAAGCTTTCTTT
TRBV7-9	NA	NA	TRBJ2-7	CASSPSGGREQYF	TGTGCCAGCAGCCCCTCAGGGGGGAGGGAGCAGTACTTC
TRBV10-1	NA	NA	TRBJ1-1	CASSEHWNTEAFF	TGCGCCAGCAGTGAACACTGGAACACTGAAGCTTTCTTT
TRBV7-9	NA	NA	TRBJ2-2	CASSFGVTGELFF	TGTGCCAGCAGCTTTGGGGTCACCGGGGAGCTGTTTTTT
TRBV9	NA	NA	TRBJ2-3	CASSVQGFSSTDTQYF	TGTGCCAGCAGCGTTCAAGGGTTCTCTAGCACAGATACGCAGTATTTT
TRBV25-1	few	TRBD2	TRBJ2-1	CASSVAGVGNNEQFF	TGTGCCAGCAGTGTAGCGGGAGTAGGGAACAATGAGCAGTTCTTC
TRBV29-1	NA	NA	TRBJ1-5	CSVANSNQPQHF	TGCAGCGTGGCCAATAGCAATCAGCCCCAGCATTTT
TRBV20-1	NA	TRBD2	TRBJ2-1	CSALRISGGLPYNEQFF	TGCAGTGCCCTCCGTATTAGCGGGGGCCTTCCCTACAATGAGCAGTTCTTC
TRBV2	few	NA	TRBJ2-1	CASREEGAINEQFF	TGTGCCAGCAGAGAGGAGGGGGCCATCAATGAGCAGTTCTTC
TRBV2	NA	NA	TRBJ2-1	CASSERGRDNEQFF	TGTGCCAGCAGTGAACGTGGTCGAGACAATGAGCAGTTCTTC
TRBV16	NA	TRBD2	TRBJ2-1	CASSQARGGNYNEQFF	TGTGCCAGCAGCCAAGCCCGGGGGGGAAATTACAATGAGCAGTTCTTC
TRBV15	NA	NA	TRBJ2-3	CATSREGSTDTQYF	TGTGCCACCAGCAGAGAGGGCAGCACAGATACGCAGTATTTT
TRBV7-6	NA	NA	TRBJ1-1	CASSAIGAEAFF	TGTGCCAGCAGCGCCATAGGAGCTGAAGCTTTCTTT
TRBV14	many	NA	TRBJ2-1	CASSLLDSPHNEQFF	TGTGCCAGCAGCCTTCTTGATAGCCCCCACAATGAGCAGTTCTTC
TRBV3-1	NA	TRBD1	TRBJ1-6	CASSQGTGFSPLHF	TGTGCCAGCAGCCAAGGGACAGGGTTTTCACCCCTCCACTTT
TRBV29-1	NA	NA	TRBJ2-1	CSVEGLGNEQFF	TGCAGCGTTGAGGGGCTGGGCAATGAGCAGTTCTTC
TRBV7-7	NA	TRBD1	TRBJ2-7	CASSLGTGLDEQYF	TGTGCTAGCAGCTTAGGGACAGGGCTCGACGAGCAGTACTTC
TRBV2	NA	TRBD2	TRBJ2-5	CASSEARASGHQETQYF	TGTGCCAGCAGTGAAGCCCGGGCTAGCGGGCACCAAGAGACCCAGTACTTC
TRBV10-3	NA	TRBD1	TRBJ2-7	CAATTGTPYEQYF	TGTGCCGCAACGACAGGGACCCCCTACGAGCAGTACTTC
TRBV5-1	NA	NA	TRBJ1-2	CASSFSGERGYGYTF	TGCGCCAGCAGCTTCTCAGGGGAGAGGGGCTATGGCTACACCTTC